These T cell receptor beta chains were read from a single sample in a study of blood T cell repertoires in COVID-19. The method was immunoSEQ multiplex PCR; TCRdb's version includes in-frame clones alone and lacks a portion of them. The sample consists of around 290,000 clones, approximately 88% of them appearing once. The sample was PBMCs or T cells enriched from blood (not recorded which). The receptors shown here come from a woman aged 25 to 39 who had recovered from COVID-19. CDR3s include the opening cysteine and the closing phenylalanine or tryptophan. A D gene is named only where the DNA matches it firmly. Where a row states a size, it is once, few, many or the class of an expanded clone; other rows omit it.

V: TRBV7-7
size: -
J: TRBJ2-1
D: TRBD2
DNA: TGTGCCAGCAGCTTAGTAGCGGGAGTGGCCGTCGAGCAGTTCTTC
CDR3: CASSLVAGVAVEQFF

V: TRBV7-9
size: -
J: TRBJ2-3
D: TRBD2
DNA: TGTGCCAGCAGCTCACATTCCGGACTAGCGGTCACAGATACGCAGTATTTT
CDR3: CASSSHSGLAVTDTQYF

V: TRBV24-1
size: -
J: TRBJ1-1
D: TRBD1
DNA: TGTGCCACGATTGTTTCCGGGACAGGGGGCGCGGACACTGAAGCTTTCTTT
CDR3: CATIVSGTGGADTEAFF

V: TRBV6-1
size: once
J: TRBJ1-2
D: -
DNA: TGTGCCAGCAGTGAAAATCTCCGTACAGGAGGGCTGCGAGGCTACACCTTC
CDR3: CASSENLRTGGLRGYTF

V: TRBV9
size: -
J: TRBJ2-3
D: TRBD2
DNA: TGTGCCAGTGGAGGGACTAGGGCGCAGTATTTT
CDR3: CASGGTRAQYF

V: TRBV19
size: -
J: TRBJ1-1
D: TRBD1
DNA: TGTGCCAGTAGTATAGGTCCAGGGGGCTTGAACACTGAAGCTTTCTTT
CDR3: CASSIGPGGLNTEAFF

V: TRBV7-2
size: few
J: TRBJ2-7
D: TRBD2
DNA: TGTGCCAGCAGCTTACTGCGGGGGGTAAACCCCTACGAGCAGTACTTC
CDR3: CASSLLRGVNPYEQYF

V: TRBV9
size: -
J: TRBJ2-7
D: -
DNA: TGTGCCAGCAGTGACACTAGCAGCTACGAGCAGTACTTC
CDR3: CASSDTSSYEQYF

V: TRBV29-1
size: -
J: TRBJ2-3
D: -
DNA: TGCAGCGTTGAGACAGGAACATGGAAAACAGATACGCAGTATTTT
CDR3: CSVETGTWKTDTQYF

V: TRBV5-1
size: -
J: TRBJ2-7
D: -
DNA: TGCGCCAGCAGCCAACCGACTTCCTACGAGCAGTACTTC
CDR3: CASSQPTSYEQYF

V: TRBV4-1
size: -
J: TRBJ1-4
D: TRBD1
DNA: TGCGCCAGCAGCCAACCAAACAGGGGACCTTCCGAAAAACTGTTTTTT
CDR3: CASSQPNRGPSEKLFF

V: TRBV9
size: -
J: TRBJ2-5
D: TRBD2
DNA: TGTGCCAGCAGCGTGGCTAGCGGGGTTATGGAAAGCGCGCTCCAAGAGACCCAGTACTTC
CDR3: CASSVASGVMESALQETQYF